Below are 23 T cell receptor beta chains sequenced from a single sample in a study of low-dose radiotherapy and immunotherapy resistance in tumors. cDNA synthesis used a TRAV/TRBV-specific primer set for both chains. An approximately 19-cycle PCR with a constant-region primer and V-primer adapter amplified TCRs. From the reads, TCRdb called clonotypes with MiXCR, one entry per CDR3 protein. The data show approximately 46,000 distinct CDR3 sequences, 20% to 25% seen once. Described time point: after trial treatment. Regarding treatment: LDRT plus nivolumab, ipilimumab, low-dose cyclophosphamide and aspirin (RACIN trial). Sample: PBMCs, taken after low-dose radiotherapy plus immunotherapy. All receptors derive from a male donor with prostate cancer.

This clonotype has a count of ten or more. The chain recombines TRBV19 with TRBJ2-2; a weak D match, TRBD2 (5 bases). Trimming shortened V by 6 bases and J by 5 bases, and 13 bases separated the two germline ends. The CDR3 sequence is 14 residues long. CDR1 and CDR2 (germline): LNHDA, SQIVND (reference sequence). CDR3 amino acids: CASSLLVQTGELFF. As DNA, the CDR3 is TGTGCCAGTAGCTTACTAGTTCAAACCGGGGAGCTGTTTTTT.

This clonotype was counted at least ten times. The V call is TRBV5-1, the J call TRBJ2-3, with 10 bases that match TRBD2. Germline V gives CDR1 SGHRS, CDR2 YFSETQ. This CDR3 has 20 amino acids. The ends lost 5 bases at V and 6 bases at J; junction bases unmatched: 24. CDR3 amino acids: CASRPRPWTISGGPGDTQYF. The CDR3 coding sequence is TGCGCCAGCAGACCCCGCCCCTGGACTATTAGCGGGGGGCCCGGGGATACGCAGTATTTT.

This clonotype came up many times. The chain uses TRBV5-1 and TRBJ2-7; tentative D call: TRBD2 (6 bases). V shed 3 bases and J shed 5 bases, with 18 bases lying between them. The CDR3 has 15 residues. CDR1 is SGHRS and CDR2 is YFSETQ in the germline V gene. CDR3 DNA: TGCGCCAGCAGCTCCGGACTATCTGGTGGAAACGAGCAGTACTTC. Encoded protein: CASSSGLSGGNEQYF.

This clonotype was counted at least ten times. The chain couples TRBV28 to TRBJ1-1; TRBD1 aligns across 8 bases. CDR1 and CDR2 from the germline V gene are MDHEN and SYDVKM. J was trimmed by 0 bases and V by 5 bases; bases with no gene match: 11. CDR3 length equals 17 residues. CDR3 region: CASSPATGVHMNTEAFF. The CDR3 bases are TGTGCCAGCAGTCCCGCGACAGGGGTTCACATGAACACTGAAGCTTTCTTT.

This clonotype was counted many times. The rearrangement links TRBV7-9 to TRBJ2-6, with D unclear. The V end lost 5 bases, the J end lost 4 bases, and 9 bases lay between the germline ends. This CDR3 comprises 14 residues. Germline CDR1 is SEHNR and CDR2 is FQNEAQ (reference sequence). CDR3 sequence: CASSESLGANVLTF. In DNA, the CDR3 is TGTGCCAGCAGCGAATCTCTAGGGGCCAACGTCCTGACTTTC.

This clonotype has a count of ten or more. The rearrangement joins TRBV7-9 to TRBJ2-7; maybe TRBD1 (7 bases). With 0 bases removed from V and 5 bases from J, the gap between germline ends came to 20 bases. Germline V gene sequence: CDR1 SEHNR, CDR2 FQNEAQ (reference sequence). The CDR3 sequence is 17 residues long. CDR3 bases: TGTGCCAGCAGCTTAGCCGGGACAGCGGGCGCTCTTCACGAGCAGTACTTC. As protein: CASSLAGTAGALHEQYF.

In this sample, this clonotype turned up many times. V usage is TRBV2 and J usage is TRBJ1-3; unclear D gene. The CDR3 spans 14 residues. The V end was cut by 5 bases, the J end by 2 bases, with 10 bases between. The V gene's germline CDR1 is SNHLY and CDR2 FYNNEI. The CDR3 spells CASSLGKAGNTIYF. CDR3 nucleotides: TGTGCCAGCAGTTTGGGGAAAGCTGGAAACACCATATATTTT.

This clonotype was observed at least ten times. V gene TRBV4-1 combines with J gene TRBJ2-2; TRBD2 matches at 8 bases. Trimming at V came to 2 bases and at J to 1 base, leaving 6 bases not matched to a gene. The CDR3 length is 17 residues. The germline CDR1 and CDR2 sequences are MGHRA and YSYEKL. The CDR3 nucleotides are TGCGCCAGCAGCCAAAGGGGTCGGGAGGGGAACACCGGGGAGCTGTTTTTT. The encoded protein is CASSQRGREGNTGELFF.

A note on this clonotype: Given a far larger clone just one base away, this is likely a sequencing read error. This chain joins TRBV10-3 and TRBJ2-3, with 9 bases identical to TRBD2. The CDR3 has 14 residues. The V segment lost 6 bases and the J segment 0 bases; nucleotides outside the gene matches: 1. CDR1 is ENHRY, CDR2 SYGVKD, per germline. The chain's CDR3 is CAIRTSGSTDTQYF. The DNA of the CDR3 is TGTGCCATCAGGACTAGCGGCAGCACAGATACGCAGTATTTT.

There are many counts of this clonotype. The CDR3 is CASSFFGTRTDTQYF. CDR3 DNA sequence: TGTGCCAGCAGCTTCTTCGGGACGCGGACAGATACGCAGTATTTT. This chain links TRBV9 with TRBJ2-3, with D perhaps being TRBD1 or TRBD2 (5 bases each). V was shortened by 4 bases and J by 3 bases, with 15 bases between the two germline ends. Germline V CDR1 and CDR2: SGDLS, YYNGEE. The length of the CDR3 is 15 residues.

This clonotype was detected many times. This chain uses TRBV19 with TRBJ2-5; TRBD2 matches at 13 bases. The germline V gene has CDR1 LNHDA and CDR2 SQIVND (reference sequence). Trimming removed 7 bases from V and 2 bases from J; junction bases left unmatched: 7. The CDR3 has 16 amino acids. The CDR3 protein is CASKRLGLAGQETQYF. CDR3 in DNA: TGTGCCAGTAAGCGGTTGGGACTAGCGGGGCAAGAGACCCAGTACTTC. Complete variable domain (other parts from reference TRBV19 and TRBJ2-5): DGGITQSPKYLFRKEGQNVTLSCEQNLNHDAMYWYRQDPGQGLRLIYYSQIVNDFQKGDIAEGYSVSREKKESFPLTVTSAQKNPTAFYLCASKRLGLAGQETQYFGPGTRLLVL.

Ten or more counts support this clonotype. This chain links TRBV5-1 with TRBJ2-5; 14 bases agree with TRBD2. CDR3 length: 19 amino acids. V shed 3 bases, J shed 5 bases, and the junction held 15 bases outside the gene matches. Germline CDR1 SGHRS, CDR2 YFSETQ. The CDR3 spells CASSSGQGEGLAGGETQYF. CDR3 nucleotide sequence: TGCGCCAGCAGCTCGGGACAGGGCGAAGGACTAGCGGGAGGTGAGACCCAGTACTTC.

Many counts were recorded for this clonotype. The chain has TRBV5-1 and TRBJ2-7; TRBD2 matches 11 bases. V gave up 4 bases and J gave up 4 bases; unmatched junction bases: 7. CDR1 and CDR2 (germline): SGHRS, YFSETQ. There are 15 residues in the CDR3. CDR3 region: CASSAWTSGFYEQYF. As DNA, the CDR3 is TGCGCCAGCAGCGCCTGGACTAGCGGGTTTTACGAGCAGTACTTC.

This clonotype was counted many times. The chain employs TRBV5-1 and TRBJ2-1, with D possibly matching TRBD1 (6 bases). The V gene lost 3 bases and the J gene lost 7 bases, with 23 bases spanning the gap. CDR3 length: 17 residues. CDR1 and CDR2 from the germline V gene are SGHRS and YFSETQ. This CDR3 is CASSWRPGLKGGNEQFF. CDR3 DNA: TGCGCCAGCAGCTGGAGGCCCGGGCTAAAAGGGGGAAATGAGCAGTTCTTC.

As concerns this clonotype: A much bigger clone sits one base away, suggesting this may be a read error. The chain has TRBV9 and TRBJ2-6; a possible D gene is TRBD1 (5 bases). Per the germline V gene, CDR1 is SGDLS and CDR2 is YYNGEE. The CDR3 spans 12 residues. The CDR3 spells CASSPGAIVLTF. CDR3 nucleotides: TGTGCCAGCAGCCCTGGGGCCATCGTCCTGACTTTC.

This clonotype was seen ten or more times. At one of its ends the junction is not consistent with the germline gene, which may arise from a read error. The J gene is TRBJ1-1, the V gene TRBV27; no reliable D call. Germline CDR1 reads MNHEY; CDR2 reads SMNVEV (reference sequence). The CDR3 runs to 13 residues. The CDR3 here is CATSGDKATEAFF. The CDR3 DNA reads as TGTGCCACCAGTGGTGACAAAGCCACTGAAGCTTTCTTT.

By share of the sample, this clonotype is medium-sized. The rearrangement uses TRBV28 and TRBJ2-2; D is unclear. Germline CDR1 and CDR2: MDHEN and SYDVKM. CDR3 length: 16 amino acids. Trimming pared 6 bases from V and 6 bases from J, leaving 20 bases between. CDR3 coding DNA: TGTGCCAGCAGCCCGCTTGGTGGGTCGAAATCCGGGGAGCTGTTTTTT. Protein: CASSPLGGSKSGELFF.

This clonotype came up many times. This chain links TRBV30 with TRBJ2-2; 10 nucleotides match TRBD1. The trim removed 3 bases at V and 1 base at J, leaving 11 bases unmatched. This CDR3 region has 18 residues. Germline V lookup: CDR1 GTSNPN, CDR2 SVGIG (reference sequence). The chain's CDR3 is CAWSPLWRDRGNTGELFF. The CDR3 region has the DNA TGTGCCTGGAGCCCGCTGTGGCGGGACAGGGGGAACACCGGGGAGCTGTTTTTT.

The table lists this clonotype with a few counts. The rearrangement links TRBV20-1 to TRBJ1-1; 7 bases align to TRBD1. Germline values: CDR1 DFQATT, CDR2 SNEGSKA (reference sequence). Trimming at V came to 3 bases and at J to 1 base, leaving 5 bases not matched to a gene. There are 14 residues in the CDR3. The CDR3, as DNA: TGCAGTGCTAGCGGACAGGCCACGAACACTGAAGCTTTCTTT. Residues: CSASGQATNTEAFF.

The chain is built from TRBV5-3 and TRBJ2-6; tentative D call: TRBD2 (6 bases). TRBV5-3 is an open reading frame whose function is uncertain. Between the trimmed V and J ends, which lost 9 bases and 0 bases, there was a span of 19 bases. The CDR3 is 17 amino acids. CDR3 region: CATLRGTPPSGANVLTF. As DNA, the CDR3 is TGTGCCACCCTCCGGGGGACCCCTCCCTCTGGGGCCAACGTCCTGACTTTC.

V usage is TRBV5-1 and J usage is TRBJ2-2; D remains ambiguous. This CDR3 spans 16 amino acids. With 1 base removed from V and 1 base from J, the gap between germline ends came to 11 bases. CDR1 is SGHRS, CDR2 YFSETQ, per germline. As DNA, the CDR3 is TGCGCCAGCAGCTTGCGCGCGATGGGGAACACCGGGGAGCTGTTTTTT. This translates into CASSLRAMGNTGELFF.

A word on this clonotype: The DNA is left out, because the CDR3 cannot be placed on it with certainty; the CDR3 is given as TCRdb lists it. The chain recombines TRBV5-6 with TRBJ1-2; TRBD1, as called in the table, went unchecked against the DNA. The CDR3 adds up to 22 amino acids, both ends counted. Germline assignment: CDR1 SGHDT and CDR2 YYEEEE. CDR3 residues: CASSFYICSAPNSRTDFDRYTF.

This clonotype was observed many times. The J gene is TRBJ2-3, the V gene TRBV5-1; D gene ambiguous. CDR1 is SGHRS and CDR2 is YFSETQ in the germline V gene. V lost 2 bases to trimming and J lost 3 bases, with 10 bases between them. CDR3 size: 14 residues. CDR3 DNA: TGCGCCAGCAGCTTAGCTACACCAACAGATACGCAGTATTTT. Its protein is CASSLATPTDTQYF.